This T cell receptor beta chain was obtained from a study of T cell responses to AZD1222 COVID-19 vaccine. Assay used: immunoSEQ multiplex PCR; TCRdb lists only in-frame clones, some missing. The sample records about 120,000 clones, around 90% being singletons. Findings of the study overall: Clonal diversity was possibly underestimated; the donors were predominantly white British and more often female. A reported finding is that nearly half of spike-specific TCRs target unmutated variant regions. Two doses of AZD1222 preceded a rise in Spike-specific TCR breadth and depth.

In the case of this clone: Its antigen is unknown.

The CDR3 has 15 amino acids. V lost 0 bases and J 0 bases, leaving 8 bases between the germline ends. From germline, CDR1 is LGHDT and CDR2 YNNKEL (reference sequence). The sequencing used peripheral blood, collected on day 0 of AZD1222 vaccination. The chain combines TRBV3-1 (or the pseudogene TRBV3-2) with TRBJ1-2; D call uncertain. This receptor was taken from an adult in good health. The CDR3 loop is CASSQDLHTNYGYTF. CDR3 DNA sequence: TGTGCCAGCAGCCAAGATCTTCACACTAACTATGGCTACACCTTC.